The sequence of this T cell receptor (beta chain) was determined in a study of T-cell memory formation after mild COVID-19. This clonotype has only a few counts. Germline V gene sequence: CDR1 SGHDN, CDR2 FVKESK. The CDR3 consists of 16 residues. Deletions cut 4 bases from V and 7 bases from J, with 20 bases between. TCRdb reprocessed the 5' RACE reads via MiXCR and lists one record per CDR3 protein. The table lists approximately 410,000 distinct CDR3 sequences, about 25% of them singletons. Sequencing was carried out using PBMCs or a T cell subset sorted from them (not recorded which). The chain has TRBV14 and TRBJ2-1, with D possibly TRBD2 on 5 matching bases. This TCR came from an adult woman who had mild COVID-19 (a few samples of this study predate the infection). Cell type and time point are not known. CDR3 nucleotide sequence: TGTGCCAGCAGCCCCCCTTTGCGGGCCCCCGGGAATGAGCAGTTCTTC. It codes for CASSPPLRAPGNEQFF.